These T cell receptor beta chains were read from a single sample in a study of blood T cell repertoires in COVID-19. The data were produced by immunoSEQ multiplex PCR, yet TCRdb's version contains in-frame clones alone and is incomplete. The table has some 220,000 clones, roughly nine tenths seen once. Sequencing input: PBMCs or T cells enriched from blood (not recorded which). The receptor source for this set is a woman aged 18-29 years in a cohort exposed to, infected with or recovered from COVID-19 (not recorded which). The CDR3 runs from the conserved cysteine through the conserved F or W. D genes are given only for firm matches. A row's size may be missing; if present it is once, few, many or a size class.

abundance	v_gene	j_gene	d_gene	CDR3nt	CDR3aa
NA	TRBV14	TRBJ1-3	TRBD1	TGTGCCAGCAGCCAAGTCCGGGACAGGAGATTCTCTGGAAACACCATATATTTT	CASSQVRDRRFSGNTIYF
once	TRBV7-2	TRBJ1-2	TRBD1	TGTGCCAGCAGCCTTATAGGGGGCGATGGCTACACCTTC	CASSLIGGDGYTF
once	TRBV25-1	TRBJ1-2	NA	TGTGCCAGCATTGCGGGGGGGAACTATGGCTACACCTTC	CASIAGGNYGYTF
NA	TRBV2	TRBJ1-1	NA	TGTGCCAGCAGTCAAGGGGTAGAGGACACTGAAGCTTTCTTT	CASSQGVEDTEAFF
few	TRBV7-8	TRBJ1-4	TRBD1	TGTGCCAGCAGCACCGGACAGGGAGGGCGTGAAAAACTGTTTTTT	CASSTGQGGREKLFF
once	TRBV28	TRBJ2-1	NA	TGTGCCAGCAGCTCCGTACGGGGTGAGCAGTTCTTC	CASSSVRGEQFF
NA	TRBV15	TRBJ2-5	NA	TGTGCCACCAGCAGAGAGGAGTACCAAGAGACCCAGTACTTC	CATSREEYQETQYF
NA	TRBV11-3	TRBJ1-2	NA	TGTGCCAGCAGCTCCGGGGGGAACTATGGCTACACCTTC	CASSSGGNYGYTF
NA	TRBV27	TRBJ2-7	NA	TGTGCCAGCAGTTGGGCAGGGTCGCACGAGCAGTACTTC	CASSWAGSHEQYF
NA	TRBV4-1	TRBJ2-7	NA	TGCGCCAGCAGCCCACCTAACTACGAGCAGTACTTC	CASSPPNYEQYF
once	TRBV29-1	TRBJ2-1	TRBD2	TGCAGCACCCCTGCGGGGGATGAGCAGTTCTTC	CSTPAGDEQFF
NA	TRBV9	TRBJ1-1	NA	TGTGCCAGCAGCGTAGCGGCAGGCCCGAACACTGAAGCTTTCTTT	CASSVAAGPNTEAFF
NA	TRBV24-1	TRBJ1-2	TRBD1	TGTGCCACCAGTGAGCTGACAGGGGCTGGCTACACCTTC	CATSELTGAGYTF
NA	TRBV19	TRBJ2-3	NA	TGTGCCAGTAGTTGGGCTACCACAGATACGCAGTATTTT	CASSWATTDTQYF
NA	TRBV19	TRBJ1-2	NA	TGTGCCAGTAGTGCCGAGACTGCAAGACTAAATATGGGCTACACCTTC	CASSAETARLNMGYTF
NA	TRBV5-6	TRBJ2-3	TRBD1	TGTGCCAGCAGCGCCGGGACAGGGACAGATACGCAGTATTTT	CASSAGTGTDTQYF
NA	TRBV9	TRBJ2-7	TRBD1	TGTGCCAGCAGCGAAGGACCGACAGGGGACACCTACGAGCAGTACTTC	CASSEGPTGDTYEQYF
NA	TRBV5-1	TRBJ2-3	TRBD2	TGCGCCAGCAGCTACCCAGTCGGAGCGGGGGGGAGCACAGATACGCAGTATTTT	CASSYPVGAGGSTDTQYF
NA	TRBV27	TRBJ1-2	NA	TGTGCCAGCAGTTTATTAGGGGCGAGGGGCTACACCTTC	CASSLLGARGYTF
NA	TRBV27	TRBJ1-1	NA	TGTGCCAGCAGTTTATCAAGGAGTGCCTTTGAAGCTTTCTTT	CASSLSRSAFEAFF
NA	TRBV9	TRBJ1-3	TRBD1	TGTGCCAGCAGCGTAGGGGACAGGGGTGACTCTGGAAACACCATATATTTT	CASSVGDRGDSGNTIYF
NA	TRBV14	TRBJ1-2	NA	TGTGCCAGCAGCCAGGAAAGGGGAAACGGCTACACCTTC	CASSQERGNGYTF
few	TRBV2	TRBJ2-7	NA	TGTGCCAGCAGTGGATTGACAGGCCTTCCGTTCGAGCAGTACTTC	CASSGLTGLPFEQYF
NA	TRBV7-9	TRBJ1-1	TRBD1	TGTGCCAGCAGTTGGGGACAGGAGAACACTGAAGCTTTCTTT	CASSWGQENTEAFF
NA	TRBV6-5	TRBJ1-1	TRBD1	TGTGCCAGTGAACAACAGGGGCGCACTGAAGCTTTCTTT	CASEQQGRTEAFF
NA	TRBV9	TRBJ2-6	NA	TGTGCCAGCAGCGTAGTGGCGGCCGGGGCCAACGTCCTGACTTTC	CASSVVAAGANVLTF
NA	TRBV28	TRBJ2-5	NA	TGTGCCAGCAGTTTACCCGGACTCCCAGAGACCCAGTACTTC	CASSLPGLPETQYF